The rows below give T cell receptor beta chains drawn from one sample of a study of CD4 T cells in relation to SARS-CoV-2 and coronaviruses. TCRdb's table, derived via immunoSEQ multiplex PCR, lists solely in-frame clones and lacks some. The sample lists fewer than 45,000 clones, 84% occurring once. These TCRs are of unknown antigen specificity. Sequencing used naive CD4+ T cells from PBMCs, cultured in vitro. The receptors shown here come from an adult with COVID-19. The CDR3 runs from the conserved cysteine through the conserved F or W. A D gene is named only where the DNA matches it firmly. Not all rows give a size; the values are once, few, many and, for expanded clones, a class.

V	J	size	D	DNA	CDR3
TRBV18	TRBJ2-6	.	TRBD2	TGTGCCAGCTCACAGACTAGCGGCCACTCTGGGGCCAACGTCCTGACTTTC	CASSQTSGHSGANVLTF
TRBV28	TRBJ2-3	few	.	TGTGCCAGCAGTTCACGACAGGAACTAACAGATACGCAGTATTTT	CASSSRQELTDTQYF
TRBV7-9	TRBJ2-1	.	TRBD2	TGTGCCAGCAGCCCGAAGGTGATAGCGGGGGACGTCAATGAGCAGTTCTTC	CASSPKVIAGDVNEQFF
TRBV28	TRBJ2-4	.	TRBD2	TGTGCCAGCAGTTCCGGGACTAGCGGGAGCAAAAACATTCAGTACTTC	CASSSGTSGSKNIQYF
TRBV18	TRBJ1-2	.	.	TGTGCCAGCTCACCATCCCCCGCAGCGGGGAACTATGGCTACACCTTC	CASSPSPAAGNYGYTF
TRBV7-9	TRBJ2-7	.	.	TGTGCCAGCAGCTTAGGGGGGATTGTTTCCTACGAGCAGTACTTC	CASSLGGIVSYEQYF
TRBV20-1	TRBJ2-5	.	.	TGCAGTCCCCTAAAAGAGACCCAGTACTTC	CSPLKETQYF
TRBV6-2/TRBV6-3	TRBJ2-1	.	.	TGTGCCAGCAGTTATCTTGCCGGGTACAATGAGCAGTTCTTC	CASSYLAGYNEQFF
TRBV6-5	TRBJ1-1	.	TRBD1	TGTGCCAGCAGCTCCGGGACAGCGTACACTGAAGCTTTCTTT	CASSSGTAYTEAFF
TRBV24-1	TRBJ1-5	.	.	TGTGCCACCAGTGATTTGCACAGTTATCAGCCCCAGCATTTT	CATSDLHSYQPQHF
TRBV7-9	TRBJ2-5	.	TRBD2	TGTGCCAGCAGCTTCCTAGCGGTCGGGGAGACCCAGTACTTC	CASSFLAVGETQYF
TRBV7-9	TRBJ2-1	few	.	TGTGCCAGCAGCAAATCCCACCGGACTCAGCCCGCGGATGAGCAGTTCTTC	CASSKSHRTQPADEQFF
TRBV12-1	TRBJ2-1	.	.	TGTGCCAGCAGCCCCCCCGGGGCTGGAGGGAGCAATGAGCAGTTCTTC	CASSPPGAGGSNEQFF
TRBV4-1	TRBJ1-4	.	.	TGCGCCAGCAGCCCCCAATGGGGGTTTAATGAAAAACTGTTTTTT	CASSPQWGFNEKLFF
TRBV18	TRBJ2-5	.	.	TGTGCCAGCTCACCGGGGCGGCGACAAGAGACCCAGTACTTC	CASSPGRRQETQYF
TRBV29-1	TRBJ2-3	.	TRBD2	TGCAGCGTTGAGACCCCTAGCGGGAGAAGGACAGATACGCAGTATTTT	CSVETPSGRRTDTQYF
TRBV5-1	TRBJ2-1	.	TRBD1	TGCGCCAGCAGCCCAAGACAGGGTTCCTACAATGAGCAGTTCTTC	CASSPRQGSYNEQFF
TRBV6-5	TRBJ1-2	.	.	TGTGCCAGCAGTTACAGGGGGGCAGGTGACTATGGCTACACCTTC	CASSYRGAGDYGYTF
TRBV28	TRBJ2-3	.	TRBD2	TGTGCCAGCAGTTCCTCCTCTAGCGGGCCCAGGGATACGCAGTATTTT	CASSSSSSGPRDTQYF
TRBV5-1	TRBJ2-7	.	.	TGCGCCAGCAGCTGGACAGTCTCGAATCGGTACGAGCAGTACTTC	CASSWTVSNRYEQYF
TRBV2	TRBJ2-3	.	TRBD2	TGTGCCAGCAGTGAGACCCCGGGACTAGCGGGAGGGGATACGCAGTATTTT	CASSETPGLAGGDTQYF
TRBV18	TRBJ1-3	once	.	TGTGCCAGCTCACCATCTTGGGGAGCTGGAAACACCATATATTTT	CASSPSWGAGNTIYF
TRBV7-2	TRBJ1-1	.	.	TGTGCCAGCAGCTTAGAAGGAGCTCTCTCAGTCGCAAAAGCTTTCTTT	CASSLEGALSVAKAFF
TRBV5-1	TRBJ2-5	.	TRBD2	TGCGCCAGCAGCCCCCTGACTAGCGGGAGCCTTGAGACCCAGTACTTC	CASSPLTSGSLETQYF
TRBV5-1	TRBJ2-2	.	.	TGCGCCAGCAGCCCTTCTTGGGTGAACACCGGGGAGCTGTTTTTT	CASSPSWVNTGELFF
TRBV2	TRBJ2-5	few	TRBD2	TGTGCCAGCAGTGCGACTAGCGGGAGAGGGGGGGGGACCCAGTACTTC	CASSATSGRGGGTQYF
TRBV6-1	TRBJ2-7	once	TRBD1	TGTGCCAGCAGTGACCAGGGGGTACCCTACGAGCAGTACTTC	CASSDQGVPYEQYF
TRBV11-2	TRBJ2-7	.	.	TGTGCCAGCAGACCCTTCAGGGCGGACTACGAGCAGTACTTC	CASRPFRADYEQYF
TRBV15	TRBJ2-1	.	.	TGTGCCACCTCGGTTGGAGTGACTAAACAGTTCTTC	CATSVGVTKQFF
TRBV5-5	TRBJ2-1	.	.	TGTGCCAGCAGCTTGGCCAGACAAAGTGAGCAGTTCTTC	CASSLARQSEQFF
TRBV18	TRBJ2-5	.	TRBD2	TGTGCCAGCTCACCTCGACTAGCGGGAGTAGGAGGGGAGACCCAGTACTTC	CASSPRLAGVGGETQYF
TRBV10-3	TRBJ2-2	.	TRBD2	TGTGCCATCAGTGAATTCGGACTAGCGGATACCGGGGAGCTGTTTTTT	CAISEFGLADTGELFF